This T cell receptor (beta chain) originates from a study of T-cell reconstitution after alpha-beta-depleted transplantation in children. The CDR3 consists of 16 residues. Germline V gives CDR1 SQVTM, CDR2 ANQGSEA. V shed 6 bases and J shed 2 bases, with 23 bases lying between them. In this sample, this clonotype turned up many times. Its antigen remains unknown. Preparing the TCRbeta library involved the use of unique molecular identifiers. TCRdb recomputed calls from the PCR reads with MiXCR, one row per CDR3 protein. The sample lists around 440,000 distinct CDR3 sequences; over 9.5% were seen once. Study-level points and caveats: Reported findings indicate that, about two months after transplant, alpha-beta T cells came from several hundred expanded clones, which were derived from non-depleted graft cells. At the one-year point after transplant, T-cell counts and TCRbeta diversity were found to come mostly from T cells that had been newly produced. There were some patients whose high TCRbeta diversity at day 60 came from surviving recipient T cells and thymic progenitors.

This receptor was obtained from a child younger than 10 with inherited bone marrow failure, due to receive a stem cell transplant. This chain uses TRBV29-1 with TRBJ2-7; maybe TRBD1 (6 bases). Source: PBMCs, taken before TCRalphabeta/CD19-depleted stem cell transplant. This CDR3 is CSVTGHGAQITYEQYF. The CDR3, as DNA: TGCAGCGTCACGGGACACGGAGCTCAAATTACCTACGAGCAGTACTTC.